Following are 4 T cell receptor beta chains from one sample sequenced in a study of blood T cell repertoires in COVID-19. The assay was immunoSEQ multiplex PCR, and TCRdb's table has in-frame clones only and misses some. The table has around 72,000 clones, approximately 88% seen once. Sequencing was carried out using peripheral blood. Source of these receptors: a man aged 50 or older with acute or convalescent COVID-19.

The genes are TRBV5-5 and TRBJ2-7; D gene ambiguous. Germline V gene sequence: CDR1 SGHKS, CDR2 YYEKEE (reference sequence). This CDR3 contains 15 residues. V was cut by 2 bases and J by 6 bases, with 18 bases left in between. The CDR3 DNA reads as TGTGCCAGCAGCTTCTACGGCTCCCCGGGTTCCGAGCAGTACTTC. It translates to CASSFYGSPGSEQYF.

The chain employs TRBV27 and TRBJ2-2, with TRBD2 matching 11 bases. Per germline, CDR1 MNHEY and CDR2 SMNVEV (reference sequence). The length of the CDR3 is 16 residues. Losses at the gene ends were 6 bases for V and 4 bases for J; bases not matched to a gene: 7. For the CDR3, the DNA is TGTGCCAGCAGGACCCTAGCGGGGGGTAGCACCGGGGAGCTGTTTTTT. Translated, it gives CASRTLAGGSTGELFF.

In its sample, this clone was seen a few times. The chain uses TRBV5-4 and TRBJ2-7; TRBD2 is a possible D gene (5 bases). Germline V gene sequence: CDR1 SGHNT, CDR2 YYREEE (reference sequence). This CDR3 is 14 amino acids long. V lost 4 bases and J 7 bases, leaving 18 bases between the germline ends. CDR3 sequence (DNA): TGTGCCAGCAGCGAAGCCCCTACTAGAGGAGAGCAGTACTTC. This sequence encodes CASSEAPTRGEQYF.

This rearrangement joins TRBV6-5 to TRBJ2-7, with 8 bases lining up with TRBD1. CDR3 length equals 15 residues. J lost 2 bases, V lost 6 bases, and 9 bases had no gene match. Germline loops: CDR1 MNHEY, CDR2 SVGAGI. The DNA of the CDR3 is TGTGCCAGCAGACATTCGGTACAGGGGGCCTACGAGCAGTACTTC. Residues: CASRHSVQGAYEQYF.